A single sample gave rise to the 5 T cell receptor beta chains below, sequenced in a study of radiotherapy plus CTLA-4 blockade in lung cancer. The repertoire was sequenced with immunoSEQ multiplex PCR; TCRdb's copy has only in-frame clones and lacks some. Of approximately 94,000 clones in the sample, roughly 85% were seen once. This sample comprised peripheral blood, obtained from a patient treated with radiotherapy plus ipilimumab. These receptors all stem from a human donor with non-small cell lung cancer that progressed on radiotherapy plus ipilimumab.

J is TRBJ1-2 and V is TRBV28; possible D gene TRBD1, 5 bases. The germline V and J ends were trimmed by 6 bases and 4 bases, with 15 bases remaining between them. This CDR3 is built from 14 residues. Germline V gene lookup returns CDR1 MDHEN and CDR2 SYDVKM. This chain's CDR3 is CASRRDLYSYGYTF. CDR3 nucleotide sequence: TGTGCCAGCAGAAGGGACCTCTACTCCTATGGCTACACCTTC.

This clone was picked up a small number of times. CDR3 bases: TGCGCCAGCAGCTCTCTAGGGACCACGAACACCGGGGAGCTGTTTTTT. Translated, it gives CASSSLGTTNTGELFF. V and J are TRBV5-1 and TRBJ2-2, with D perhaps given as TRBD1 or TRBD2 (5 bases each). Germline V gene lookup returns CDR1 SGHRS and CDR2 YFSETQ. This CDR3 contains 16 residues. V lost 3 bases to trimming and J lost 0 bases, with 12 bases between them.

The table lists this clone with a count of one. V and J are TRBV5-8 and TRBJ1-2; D is unresolved. From germline, CDR1 is SGHTS and CDR2 YDEGEE. V dropped 1 base and J dropped 8 bases, with 15 bases sitting between them. The length of the CDR3 is 14 residues. The CDR3 reads CASSLYTRVWGYTF. The CDR3 DNA reads TGTGCCAGCAGCTTGTACACGCGAGTTTGGGGCTACACCTTC.

The chain uses TRBV29-1 and TRBJ1-2; tentative D call: TRBD1 (5 bases). The V and J ends lost 8 bases and 5 bases respectively, with 18 bases between them. This CDR3 is 13 amino acids long. Germline V lookup: CDR1 SQVTM, CDR2 ANQGSEA. The chain's CDR3 is CSSPLGDSYGYTF. The CDR3 DNA is TGCAGCTCCCCATTGGGGGATTCTTATGGCTACACCTTC.

The rearrangement links TRBV6-5 to TRBJ2-7, with D tentatively TRBD2 (6 bases). CDR3 length: 16 amino acids. Germline CDR1 and CDR2: MNHEY and SVGAGI. Trimming removed 2 bases from V and 5 bases from J, with 19 bases in between. CDR3 in amino acids: CASSYGGTARGHEQYF. CDR3 DNA sequence: TGTGCCAGCAGTTACGGGGGGACGGCCCGAGGCCACGAGCAGTACTTC.